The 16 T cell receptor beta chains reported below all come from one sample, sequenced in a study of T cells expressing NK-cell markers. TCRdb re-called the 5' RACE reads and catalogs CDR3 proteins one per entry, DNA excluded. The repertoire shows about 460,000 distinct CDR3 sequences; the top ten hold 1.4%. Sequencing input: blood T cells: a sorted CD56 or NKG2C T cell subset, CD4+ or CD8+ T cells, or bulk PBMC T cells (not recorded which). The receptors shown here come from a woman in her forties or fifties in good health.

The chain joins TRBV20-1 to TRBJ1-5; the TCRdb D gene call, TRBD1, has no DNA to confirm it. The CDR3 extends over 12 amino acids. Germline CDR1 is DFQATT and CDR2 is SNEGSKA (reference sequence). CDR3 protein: CSATGIFQPQHF.

This CDR3 reads CASSHRGLAFIQYF. This rearrangement joins TRBV12-3 or TRBV12-4 to TRBJ2-4; TCRdb reports TRBD2, a call that lacks DNA to check it against. The CDR3 length is 14 residues.

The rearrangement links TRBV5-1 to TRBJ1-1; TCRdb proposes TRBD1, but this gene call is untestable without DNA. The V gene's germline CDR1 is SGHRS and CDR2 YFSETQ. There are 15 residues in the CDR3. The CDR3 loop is CASSSRRPGVTEAFF.

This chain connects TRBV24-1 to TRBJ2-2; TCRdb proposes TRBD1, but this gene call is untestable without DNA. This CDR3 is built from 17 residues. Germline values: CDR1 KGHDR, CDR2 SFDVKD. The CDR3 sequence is CATSDFGQGGDTGELFF.

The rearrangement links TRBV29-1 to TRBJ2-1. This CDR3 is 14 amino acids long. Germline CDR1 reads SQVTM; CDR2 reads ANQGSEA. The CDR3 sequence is CSVTMQISYNEQFF.

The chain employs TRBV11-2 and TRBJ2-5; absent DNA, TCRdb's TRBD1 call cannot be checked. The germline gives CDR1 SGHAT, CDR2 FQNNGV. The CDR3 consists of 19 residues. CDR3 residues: CASSLDVIIDRGYQETQYF.

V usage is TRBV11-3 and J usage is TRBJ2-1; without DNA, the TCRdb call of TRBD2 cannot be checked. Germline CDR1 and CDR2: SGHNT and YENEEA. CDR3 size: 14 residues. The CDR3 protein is CASSPGPGTNEQFF.

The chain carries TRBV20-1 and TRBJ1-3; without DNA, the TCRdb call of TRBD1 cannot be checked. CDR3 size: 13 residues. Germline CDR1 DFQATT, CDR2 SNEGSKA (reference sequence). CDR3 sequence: CSALDRGIDTIYF.

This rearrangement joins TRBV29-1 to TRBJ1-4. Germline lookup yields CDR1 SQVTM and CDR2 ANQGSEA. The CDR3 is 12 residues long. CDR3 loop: CSADLGSEKLFF.

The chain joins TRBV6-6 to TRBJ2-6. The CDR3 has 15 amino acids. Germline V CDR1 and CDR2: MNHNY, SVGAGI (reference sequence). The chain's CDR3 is CATGPQRPGANVLTF.

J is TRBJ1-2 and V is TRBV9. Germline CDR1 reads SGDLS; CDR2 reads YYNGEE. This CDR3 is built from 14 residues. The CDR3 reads CASSVAQGSYGYTF.

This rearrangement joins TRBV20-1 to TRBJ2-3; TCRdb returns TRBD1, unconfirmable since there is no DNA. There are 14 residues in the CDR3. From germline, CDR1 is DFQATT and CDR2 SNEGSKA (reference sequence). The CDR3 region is CSAPLYAGTDTQYF.

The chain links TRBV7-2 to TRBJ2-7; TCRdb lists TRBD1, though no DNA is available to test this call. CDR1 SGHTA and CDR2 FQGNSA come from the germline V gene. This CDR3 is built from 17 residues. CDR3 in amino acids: CASSRRGGTIGSYEQYF.

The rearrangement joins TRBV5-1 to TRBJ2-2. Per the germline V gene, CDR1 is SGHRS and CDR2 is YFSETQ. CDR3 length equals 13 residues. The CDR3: CASSVAPYGELFF.

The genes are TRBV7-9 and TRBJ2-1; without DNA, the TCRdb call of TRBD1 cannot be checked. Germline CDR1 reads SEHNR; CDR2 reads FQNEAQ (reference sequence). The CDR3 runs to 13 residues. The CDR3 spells CASSNRVVDEQFF.

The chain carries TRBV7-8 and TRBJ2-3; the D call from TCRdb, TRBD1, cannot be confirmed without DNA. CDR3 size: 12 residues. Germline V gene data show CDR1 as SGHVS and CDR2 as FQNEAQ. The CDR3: CASSGGWGTQYF. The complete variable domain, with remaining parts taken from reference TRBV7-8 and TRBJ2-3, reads GAGVSQSPRYKVAKRGQDVALRCDPISGHVSLFWYQQALGQGPEFLTYFQNEAQLDKSGLPSDRFFAERPEGSVSTLKIQRTQQEDSAVYLCASSGGWGTQYFGPGTRLTVL.